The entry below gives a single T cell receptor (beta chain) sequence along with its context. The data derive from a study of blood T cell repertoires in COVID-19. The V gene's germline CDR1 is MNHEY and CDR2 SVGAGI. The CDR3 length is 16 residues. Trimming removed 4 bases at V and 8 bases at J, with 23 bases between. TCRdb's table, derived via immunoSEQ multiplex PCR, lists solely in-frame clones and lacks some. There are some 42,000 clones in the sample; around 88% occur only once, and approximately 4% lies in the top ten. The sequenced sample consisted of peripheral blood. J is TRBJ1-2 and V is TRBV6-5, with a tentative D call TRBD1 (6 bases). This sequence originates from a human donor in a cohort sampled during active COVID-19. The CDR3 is CASSSDRQLLSGGYTF. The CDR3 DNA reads TGTGCCAGCAGTTCGGACAGACAACTGCTATCGGGGGGCTACACCTTC.